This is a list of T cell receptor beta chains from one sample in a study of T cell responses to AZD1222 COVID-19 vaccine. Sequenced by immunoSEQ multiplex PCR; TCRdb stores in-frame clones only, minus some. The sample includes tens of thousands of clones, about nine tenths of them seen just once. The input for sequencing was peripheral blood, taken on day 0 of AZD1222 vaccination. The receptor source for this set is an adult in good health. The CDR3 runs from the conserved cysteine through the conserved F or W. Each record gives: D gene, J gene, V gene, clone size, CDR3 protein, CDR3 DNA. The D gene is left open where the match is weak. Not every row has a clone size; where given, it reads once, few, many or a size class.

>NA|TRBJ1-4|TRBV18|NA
CASSHDLGINEKLFF
TGTGCCAGCTCGCATGACCTTGGGATTAATGAAAAACTGTTTTTT
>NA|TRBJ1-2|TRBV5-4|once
CASAASAGGYTF
TGTGCCAGTGCTGCTTCCGCGGGAGGCTACACCTTC
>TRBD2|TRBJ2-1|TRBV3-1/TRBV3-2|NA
CASSRGLAGGRVDEQFF
TGTGCCAGCAGCCGGGGACTAGCGGGAGGAAGGGTTGATGAGCAGTTCTTC
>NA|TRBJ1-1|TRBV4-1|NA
CASSQDAARGNTEAFF
TGCGCCAGCAGCCAAGATGCGGCCCGGGGGAACACTGAAGCTTTCTTT
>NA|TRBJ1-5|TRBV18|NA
CASSPKGDQPQHF
TGTGCCAGCTCACCAAAGGGGGATCAGCCCCAGCATTTT
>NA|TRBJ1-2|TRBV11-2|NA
CASSPMTGDYGYTF
TGTGCCAGCAGTCCAATGACAGGAGACTATGGCTACACCTTC
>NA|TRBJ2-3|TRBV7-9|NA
CASSLGKQTRGYTDTQYF
TGTGCCAGCAGCTTAGGGAAACAGACTAGAGGCTACACAGATACGCAGTATTTT
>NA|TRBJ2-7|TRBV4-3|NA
CASSQDPSREQYF
TGCGCCAGCAGCCAAGATCCGTCGAGGGAGCAGTACTTC
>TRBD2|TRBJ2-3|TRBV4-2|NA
CASSSRLAGVKDTQYF
TGTGCCAGCAGCTCCCGACTAGCGGGAGTAAAGGATACGCAGTATTTT
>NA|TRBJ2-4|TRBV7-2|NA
CASSLVGGGDIQYF
TGTGCCAGCAGCTTAGTAGGGGGAGGGGACATTCAGTACTTC
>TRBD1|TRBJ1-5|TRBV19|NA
CASSIGRDRGNNQPQHF
TGTGCCAGTAGTATAGGGCGGGACAGGGGCAACAATCAGCCCCAGCATTTT
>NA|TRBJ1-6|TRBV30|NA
CAWSEGRSSYNSPLHF
TGTGCCTGGAGTGAAGGACGGAGCTCCTATAATTCACCCCTCCACTTT
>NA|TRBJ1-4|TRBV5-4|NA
CASSELGAAGEKLFF
TGTGCCAGCAGCGAACTGGGGGCCGCGGGCGAAAAACTGTTTTTT
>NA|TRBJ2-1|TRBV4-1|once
CASSRIQAIDPEQFF
TGCGCCAGCAGCCGAATACAAGCCATTGATCCTGAGCAGTTCTTC
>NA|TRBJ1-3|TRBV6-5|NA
CASKNSGNTIYF
TGTGCCAGCAAAAACTCTGGAAACACCATATATTTT
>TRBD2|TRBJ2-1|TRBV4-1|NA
CASSRASSGGYNEQFF
TGCGCCAGCAGCCGGGCCTCTAGCGGGGGTTACAATGAGCAGTTCTTC
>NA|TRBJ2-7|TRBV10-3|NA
CAISEVNEQYF
TGTGCCATCAGTGAGGTGAACGAGCAGTACTTC
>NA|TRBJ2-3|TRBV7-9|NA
CASSLKAVRYTDTQYF
TGTGCCAGCAGCTTAAAAGCGGTCAGGTACACAGATACGCAGTATTTT
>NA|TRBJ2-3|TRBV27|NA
CASSWGVSTTDTQYF
TGTGCCAGCAGTTGGGGAGTGTCTACAACAGATACGCAGTATTTT
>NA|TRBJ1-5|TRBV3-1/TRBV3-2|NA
CASSPQGYNQPQHF
TGTGCCAGCAGCCCACAGGGTTACAATCAGCCCCAGCATTTT
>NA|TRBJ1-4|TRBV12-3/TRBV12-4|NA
CASRLTYEKLFF
TGTGCCAGCAGGCTAACTTACGAAAAACTGTTTTTT
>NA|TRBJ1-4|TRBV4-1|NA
CASSLPGGTNEKLFF
TGCGCCAGCAGTCTACCTGGGGGGACTAATGAAAAACTGTTTTTT
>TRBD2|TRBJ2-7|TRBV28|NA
CASSQRLAAAEQYF
TGTGCCAGCAGTCAGCGACTAGCGGCGGCCGAGCAGTACTTC
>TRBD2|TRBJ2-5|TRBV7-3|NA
CASSPSGSGETQYF
TGTGCCAGCAGCCCTAGCGGGAGCGGGGAGACCCAGTACTTC
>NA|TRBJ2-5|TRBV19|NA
CASSIGLQETQYF
TGTGCCAGTAGTATCGGCCTGCAAGAGACCCAGTACTTC
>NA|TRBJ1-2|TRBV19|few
CASRRLTGPPYGYTF
TGTGCCAGTAGGCGATTGACGGGCCCTCCTTATGGCTACACCTTC
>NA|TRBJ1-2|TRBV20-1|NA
CSASGGNYGYTF
TGCAGTGCTAGTGGGGGAAACTATGGCTACACCTTC
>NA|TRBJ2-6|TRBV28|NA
CASSPLAGRTGANVLTF
TGTGCCAGCAGTCCGCTCGCGGGGCGAACTGGGGCCAACGTCCTGACTTTC
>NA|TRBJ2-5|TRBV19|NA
CASSIGFRTLTETQYF
TGTGCCAGTAGTATAGGTTTTCGGACTTTGACAGAGACCCAGTACTTC
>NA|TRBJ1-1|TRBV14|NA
CASSPNMGYTEAFF
TGTGCCAGCAGCCCAAATATGGGGTACACTGAAGCTTTCTTT
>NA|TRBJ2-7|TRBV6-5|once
CASRTLSVSYEQYF
TGTGCCAGCAGGACCCTAAGTGTCTCCTACGAGCAGTACTTC
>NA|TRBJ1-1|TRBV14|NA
CASSHLTGSNTEAFF
TGTGCCAGCAGCCACTTAACAGGATCTAACACTGAAGCTTTCTTT
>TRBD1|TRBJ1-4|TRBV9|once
CASSPDWTGEIVF
TGTGCCAGCAGCCCAGACTGGACAGGGGAAATCGTTTTT
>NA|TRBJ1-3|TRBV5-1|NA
CASSLDLGLGNTIYF
TGCGCCAGCAGCTTGGATTTAGGACTAGGAAACACCATATATTTT
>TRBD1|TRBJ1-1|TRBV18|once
CASSPPTGARTEAFF
TGTGCCAGCTCACCACCCACAGGGGCGCGGACTGAAGCTTTCTTT
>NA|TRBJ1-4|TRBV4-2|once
CASSQDVTTHILNEKLFF
TGTGCCAGCAGCCAAGACGTAACAACACATATACTTAATGAAAAACTGTTTTTT
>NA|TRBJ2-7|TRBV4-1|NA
CASSQGRASYEQYF
TGCGCCAGCAGCCAAGGCAGGGCCTCCTACGAGCAGTACTTC
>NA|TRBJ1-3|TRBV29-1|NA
CSVLDFGNTIYF
TGCAGCGTGCTGGACTTTGGAAACACCATATATTTT
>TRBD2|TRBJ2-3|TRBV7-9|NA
CASSLSTTSGRSDTQYF
TGTGCCAGCAGCCTTTCAACGACTAGCGGGAGGTCAGATACGCAGTATTTT
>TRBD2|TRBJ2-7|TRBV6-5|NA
CASGRTSGAYEQYF
TGTGCCAGCGGGCGGACTAGCGGAGCCTACGAGCAGTACTTC
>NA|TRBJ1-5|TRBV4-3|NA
CASSQRYRDNQPQHF
TGCGCCAGCAGCCAACGTTACAGGGATAATCAGCCCCAGCATTTT
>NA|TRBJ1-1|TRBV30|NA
CAWSSSYHTEAFF
TGTGCCTGGAGTAGTTCGTACCACACTGAAGCTTTCTTT
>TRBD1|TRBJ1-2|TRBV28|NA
CASTTGQAYGYTF
TGTGCCAGCACTACAGGACAGGCCTATGGCTACACCTTC
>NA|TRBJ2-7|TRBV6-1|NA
CASSESQRGEQYF
TGTGCCAGCAGTGAAAGCCAGCGAGGGGAGCAGTACTTC
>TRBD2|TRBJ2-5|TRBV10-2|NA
CASSEGREGRTQYF
TGCGCCAGCAGTGAAGGGCGGGAGGGTAGGACCCAGTACTTC
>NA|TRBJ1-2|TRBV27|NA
CASHPQGSLNYGYTF
TGTGCCAGCCATCCCCAGGGATCACTTAACTATGGCTACACCTTC
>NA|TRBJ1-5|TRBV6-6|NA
CASSYDRSNQPQHF
TGTGCTAGCAGTTACGACAGGAGCAATCAGCCCCAGCATTTT
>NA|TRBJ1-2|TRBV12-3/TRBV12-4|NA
CASSRDLYGYTF
TGTGCCAGCAGTCGCGATCTATATGGCTACACCTTC
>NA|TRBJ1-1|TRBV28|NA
CASSPRTVRNTEAFF
TGTGCCAGCAGTCCCAGGACAGTCAGGAACACTGAAGCTTTCTTT
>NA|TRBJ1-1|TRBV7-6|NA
CASSFRPDTEAFF
TGTGCCAGCAGCTTTCGACCCGACACTGAAGCTTTCTTT
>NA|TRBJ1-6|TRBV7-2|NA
CASSLSDRGYSPLHF
TGTGCCAGCAGCTTATCCGACCGGGGGTATTCACCCCTCCACTTT
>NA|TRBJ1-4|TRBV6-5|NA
CASRGLKEKLFF
TGTGCCAGCAGAGGGCTTAAGGAAAAACTGTTTTTT